This T cell receptor (beta chain) was found in a study of identical twins (dated by TCRdb to about 2016). In terms of the full investigation: TCR alpha and beta repertoires from monozygotic twins, unrelated adults of various ages and cord blood were deep-sequenced to test whether fetal clonotypes persist. To rule out contamination, replicate twin experiments were performed at different times with different library preparation protocols. Overall results and qualifications from the work: Because the same donors could not be followed over many years, the conclusions depended on cross-sectional statistical analysis. Recombination models systematically underestimated out-of-frame TCR alpha sharing in monozygotic twins but agreed with sharing between unrelated individuals. Invariant T cells such as MAIT and iNKT could partly confound zero-insertion analyses, though diverse VJ usage argued against this for most clonotypes. A weaker excess of twin sharing was found in beta out-of-frame sequences because the signal-to-noise ratio was lowered by fewer shared sequences. Compared with coincidental sharing between unrelated individuals, out-of-frame TCR alpha sequences shared between twins showed an excess of sequences with low generation probability. Abundant cord blood beta clonotypes had fewer insertions, young adult naive repertoires showed a similar but weaker trend, and memory repertoires showed no such trend.

This clonotype has at least ten counts. Its antigen is currently not known. Base qualities were left out, and no much larger clone turns up one base away. To prepare the library, 5' RACE was applied. TCRdb names Illumina HiSeq 2000 as the instrument used. A universal primer binding site was introduced by template switching, and a unique molecular identifier was present in the final cDNA, enabling accurate counting of TCR cDNA molecules. Specific primers in the conserved constant-segment region were used to synthesize first-strand cDNA for TCR alpha and beta chains. Each cDNA library was double barcoded, with a SMART-Mk sample barcode plus Illumina barcodes, to control for contamination. Two successive PCR steps introduced TruSeq adapter sequences along with Illumina sample barcodes. TCR alpha and beta cDNA libraries were sequenced on the Illumina HiSeq platform with custom primers. In the authors' own workflow: Raw reads were processed with MiGEC to extract unique molecular identifiers, and MiXCR was used to determine CDR3 positions. For each individual, recombination models were inferred using an EM algorithm with the repgenHMM and IGoR tools. Shared clonotype analysis was performed with the tcR package in R, normalizing sharing by the product of cloneset sizes. To study raw recombination without the effects of thymic and clonal selection, out-of-frame nonproductive sequences were analyzed. TCRdb redid the processing of the public reads, applying fastp at Q25 and MiXCR, and retained in-frame beta chains. When rows share a CDR3 protein, they turn into one entry using the most common DNA and genes. The authors' filters were not applied to this entry. In all, the sample holds about 920,000 distinct CDR3 sequences, and over 9% of those were seen once. Of the sample, 1.5% to 2% falls within the top ten clones.

All donors were healthy Caucasians. The twin cohort consisted of three pairs of female monozygotic twins, all aged roughly 18 to 29 years. Peripheral blood mononuclear cells were the source from which RNA for the TCR libraries was isolated. The CDR3, from cysteine to phenylalanine, totals 15 residues. Only the CDR3 region is kept as DNA, spanning 45 bases read in frame from base 1. Trimming removed 0 bases from V and 7 bases from J; the gene matches leave 4 bases unexplained. Sequences SGHTA (CDR1) and FQGTGA (CDR2) are obtained from the germline V gene. These data are also associated with another study on yellow fever vaccine responses in identical twins. The second study's authors report: The authors reported that the T cell response to vaccination in identical twins appeared partly convergent and partly personalized. The study precisely tracked vaccine-responding T cell clones in identical twins.

The chain is encoded by TRBV7-3 joined to TRBJ2-2; TRBD2 agrees with 8 junctional bases. Material for sequencing was PBMCs. The clonotype comes from a woman under 30 in good health. The CDR3 in this case is CASSLTGSGIGELFF. The base sequence is TGTGCCAGCAGCTTAACGGGTAGCGGGATCGGGGAGCTGTTTTTT.